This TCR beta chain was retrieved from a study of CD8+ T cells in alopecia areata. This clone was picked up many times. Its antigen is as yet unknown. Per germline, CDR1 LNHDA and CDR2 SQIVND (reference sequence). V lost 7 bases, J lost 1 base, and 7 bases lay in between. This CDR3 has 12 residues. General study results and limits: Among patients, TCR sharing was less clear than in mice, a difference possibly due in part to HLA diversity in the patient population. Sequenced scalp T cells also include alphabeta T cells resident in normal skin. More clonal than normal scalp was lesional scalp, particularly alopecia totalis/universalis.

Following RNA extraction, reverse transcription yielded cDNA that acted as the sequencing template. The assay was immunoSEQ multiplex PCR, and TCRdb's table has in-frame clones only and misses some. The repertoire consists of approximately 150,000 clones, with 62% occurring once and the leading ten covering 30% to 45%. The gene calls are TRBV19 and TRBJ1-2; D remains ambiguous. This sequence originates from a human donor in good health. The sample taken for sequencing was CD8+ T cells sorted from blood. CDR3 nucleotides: TGTGCCAGTACGACAAGTAACTATGGCTACACCTTC. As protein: CASTTSNYGYTF.